The 18 T cell receptor beta chains below were found in one sample sequenced in a study of T cells expressing NK-cell markers. TCRdb reprocessed the 5' RACE reads; each CDR3 protein has one entry and no DNA is given. In total, the table holds about 390,000 distinct CDR3 sequences. Sequencing used blood T cells: a sorted CD56 or NKG2C T cell subset, CD4+ or CD8+ T cells, or bulk PBMC T cells (not recorded which). The source is a woman in her forties or fifties in good health.

The chain carries TRBV7-9 and TRBJ1-1. Per the germline V gene, CDR1 is SEHNR and CDR2 is FQNEAQ (reference sequence). The CDR3 extends over 12 amino acids. The CDR3: CASSHPNTEAFF. The whole variable domain, remainder taken from reference TRBV7-9 and TRBJ1-1, is DTGVSQNPRHKITKRGQNVTFRCDPISEHNRLYWYRQTLGQGPEFLTYFQNEAQLEKSRLLSDRFSAERPKGSFSTLEIQRTEQGDSAMYLCASSHPNTEAFFGQGTRLTVV.

The rearrangement uses TRBV12-5 and TRBJ2-7; the TCRdb D gene call, TRBD1, has no DNA to confirm it. Germline CDR1 reads LGHNT; CDR2 reads FRNRAP. This CDR3 is 15 amino acids long. This CDR3 is CASGFPGFLSYEQYF.

The V gene is TRBV2, the J gene TRBJ2-2. CDR3 length: 13 amino acids. The germline gives CDR1 SNHLY, CDR2 FYNNEI. The CDR3 region is CASSPLLSGELFF.

The chain carries TRBV5-5 and TRBJ2-2; TCRdb selects TRBD1, and the lack of DNA leaves this call unchecked. The CDR3 covers 17 residues. Germline values: CDR1 SGHKS, CDR2 YYEKEE (reference sequence). CDR3 sequence: CASSFRGDRFNTGELFF.

The chain links TRBV20-1 to TRBJ1-4; lacking DNA, the TRBD1 call made by TCRdb goes unchecked. This CDR3 has 14 amino acids. From germline, CDR1 is DFQATT and CDR2 SNEGSKA (reference sequence). The CDR3 protein is CSARGTGIWEKLFF.

The gene calls are TRBV10-3 and TRBJ2-3; the D call from TCRdb, TRBD1, cannot be confirmed without DNA. The CDR3 is 14 amino acids. Germline CDR1 and CDR2: ENHRY and SYGVKD. CDR3 amino acids: CAISGAGRLDTQYF.

The CDR3 loop reads CASSPGTGAMNTEAFF. The gene calls are TRBV12-3 or TRBV12-4 and TRBJ1-1; with no DNA, the TCRdb D assignment of TRBD1 cannot be verified. This CDR3 comprises 16 residues.

V usage is TRBV5-1 and J usage is TRBJ2-1. Per germline, CDR1 SGHRS and CDR2 YFSETQ. The CDR3 is 15 residues long. The chain's CDR3 is CASSSTFVSYNEQFF.

This sequence joins TRBV29-1 and TRBJ1-2. Germline V gene data show CDR1 as SQVTM and CDR2 as ANQGSEA. The length of the CDR3 is 14 residues. The CDR3 sequence: CSVEEPSLIYGYTF.

The J gene is TRBJ1-2, the V gene TRBV7-6. Germline CDR1 SGHVS, CDR2 FNYEAQ. The length of the CDR3 is 14 residues. The CDR3 protein is CASSPHDTNYGYTF.

The chain couples TRBV5-1 to TRBJ2-3; the TCRdb call, TRBD2, lacks DNA for checking. This CDR3 comprises 15 residues. From germline, CDR1 is SGHRS and CDR2 YFSETQ. The CDR3 reads CASSRTSGTTDTQYF.

This chain uses TRBV4-1 with TRBJ2-3. The CDR3 runs to 13 residues. Germline V gives CDR1 MGHRA, CDR2 YSYEKL. The CDR3 here is CASSQDGVDTQYF.

This rearrangement joins TRBV15 to TRBJ2-3; there is no DNA to check the TCRdb D call of TRBD1. CDR1 and CDR2 (germline): LNHNV, YYDKDF (reference sequence). The CDR3 extends over 16 amino acids. CDR3 protein: CATSRETGGRGDTQYF.

J is TRBJ2-7 and V is TRBV6-5; TCRdb's D call of TRBD2 is untestable without DNA. This CDR3 is built from 15 residues. Looked up from germline, CDR1 is MNHEY and CDR2 is SVGAGI. The CDR3 loop reads CASSPLTSGPYEQYF.

V gene TRBV12-3 or TRBV12-4 combines with J gene TRBJ2-1; with no DNA, the TCRdb D assignment of TRBD2 cannot be verified. There are 15 residues in the CDR3. This CDR3 is CASSQLAGSYNEQFF.

J is TRBJ2-1 and V is TRBV4-1; TCRdb's D gene call, TRBD1, goes unchecked for lack of DNA. The CDR3 extends over 15 amino acids. CDR1 MGHRA and CDR2 YSYEKL come from the germline V gene. CDR3 sequence: CASSQKMDRPNEQFF.

The rearrangement uses TRBV6-1 and TRBJ1-5. The germline V gene encodes CDR1 MNHNS and CDR2 SASEGT. This CDR3 is 15 amino acids long. CDR3 loop: CASSESGGFGQPQHF.

The CDR3: CASSSGGPLHF. The J gene is TRBJ1-6, the V gene TRBV12-3 or TRBV12-4; the D call from TCRdb, TRBD1, cannot be confirmed without DNA. The CDR3 spans 11 residues.